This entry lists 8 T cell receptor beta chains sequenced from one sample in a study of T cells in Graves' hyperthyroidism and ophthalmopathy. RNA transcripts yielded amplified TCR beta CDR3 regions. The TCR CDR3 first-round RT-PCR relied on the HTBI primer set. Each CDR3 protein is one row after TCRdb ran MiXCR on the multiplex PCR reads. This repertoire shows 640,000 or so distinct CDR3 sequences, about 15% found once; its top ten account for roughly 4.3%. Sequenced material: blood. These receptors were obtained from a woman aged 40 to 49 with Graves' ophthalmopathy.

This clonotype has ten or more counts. CDR3 amino acids: CSVEDQGNKSGYTF. The CDR3 region has the DNA TGCAGCGTTGAGGACCAGGGAAACAAGTCTGGCTACACCTTC. The chain has TRBV29-1 and TRBJ1-2, with a tentative D call TRBD1 (5 bases). Per germline, CDR1 SQVTM and CDR2 ANQGSEA. V gave up 3 bases and J gave up 7 bases, with 18 bases separating them. The CDR3 extends over 14 amino acids.

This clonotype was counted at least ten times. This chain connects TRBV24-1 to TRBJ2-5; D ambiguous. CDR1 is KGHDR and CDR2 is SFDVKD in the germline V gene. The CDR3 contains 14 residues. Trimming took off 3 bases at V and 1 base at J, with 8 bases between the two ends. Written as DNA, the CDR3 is TGTGCCACCAGTGATCGGACGGTCCAAGAGACCCAGTACTTC. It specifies CATSDRTVQETQYF.

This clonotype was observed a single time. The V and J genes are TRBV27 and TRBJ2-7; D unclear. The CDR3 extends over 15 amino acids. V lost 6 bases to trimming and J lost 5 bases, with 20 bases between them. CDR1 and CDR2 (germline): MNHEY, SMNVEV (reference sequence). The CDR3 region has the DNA TGTGCCAGCAGCTCCCAGGCCTTTCCCCCAAACGAGCAGTACTTC. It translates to CASSSQAFPPNEQYF.

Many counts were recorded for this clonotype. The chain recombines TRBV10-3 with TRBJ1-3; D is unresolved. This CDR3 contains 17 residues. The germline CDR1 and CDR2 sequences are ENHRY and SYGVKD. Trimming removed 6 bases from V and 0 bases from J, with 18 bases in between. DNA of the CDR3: TGTGCCATCAGCGAAACCCGGGGATCCCTCTCTGGAAACACCATATATTTT. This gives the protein CAISETRGSLSGNTIYF.

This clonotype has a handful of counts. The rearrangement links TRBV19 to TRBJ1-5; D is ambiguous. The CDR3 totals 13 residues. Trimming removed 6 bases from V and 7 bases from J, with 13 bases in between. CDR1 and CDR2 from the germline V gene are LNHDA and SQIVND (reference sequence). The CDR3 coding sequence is TGTGCCAGTAGCCCGGCGGTTCGGCAGCCCCAGCATTTT. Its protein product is CASSPAVRQPQHF.

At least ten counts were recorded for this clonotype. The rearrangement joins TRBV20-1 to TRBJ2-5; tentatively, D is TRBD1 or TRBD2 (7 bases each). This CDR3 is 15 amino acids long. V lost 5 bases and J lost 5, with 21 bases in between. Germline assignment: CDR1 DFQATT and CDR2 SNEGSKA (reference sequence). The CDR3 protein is CSASTGQRGWETQYF. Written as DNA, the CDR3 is TGCAGTGCTTCAACGGGACAGCGGGGTTGGGAGACCCAGTACTTC.

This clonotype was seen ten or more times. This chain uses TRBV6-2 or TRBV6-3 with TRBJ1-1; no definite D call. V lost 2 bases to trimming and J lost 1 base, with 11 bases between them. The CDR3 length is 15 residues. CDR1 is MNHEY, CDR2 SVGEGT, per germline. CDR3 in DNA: TGTGCCAGCAGTTACGGATGGGGAGGGAACACTGAAGCTTTCTTT. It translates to CASSYGWGGNTEAFF.

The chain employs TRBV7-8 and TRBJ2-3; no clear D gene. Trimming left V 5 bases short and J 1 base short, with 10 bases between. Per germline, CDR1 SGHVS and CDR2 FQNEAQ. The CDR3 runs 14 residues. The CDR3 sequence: CASSDGGGTDTQYF. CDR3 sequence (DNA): TGTGCCAGCAGCGATGGTGGCGGCACAGATACGCAGTATTTT.